The next 10 T cell receptor beta chains were all read from a single sample in a study of T cell repertoires in cytomegalovirus infection. TCRdb re-analysed the reads in MiXCR, keeping a single row per CDR3 protein. Of 180,000 or so distinct CDR3 sequences detected, roughly 15% appear once; the ten largest clones hold 25%. The material sequenced was CD8+ T cells from PBMCs. The receptors derive from a human donor in good health (CMV status not recorded). Some clones in this sample may be carry-over from other donors' samples.

The J gene is TRBJ1-5, the V gene TRBV7-9; 9 nucleotides align to TRBD1. CDR1 is SEHNR and CDR2 is FQNEAQ in the germline V gene (reference sequence). The CDR3 covers 14 residues. V trimming: 1 base; J trimming: 5 bases; junction bases outside the gene matches: 0. The CDR3 DNA follows: TGTGCCAGCAGCTTAGGGGACAGGGATCAGCCCCAGCATTTT. Amino acid sequence: CASSLGDRDQPQHF.

The rearrangement uses TRBV28 and TRBJ1-2; D remains ambiguous. The V gene lost 4 bases and the J gene lost 4 bases, with 13 bases spanning the gap. Germline loops: CDR1 MDHEN, CDR2 SYDVKM. The CDR3 has 14 amino acids. CDR3 in amino acids: CASSSSDDRYGYTF. CDR3 nucleotides: TGTGCCAGCAGTTCTTCTGATGACCGCTATGGCTACACCTTC.

V is TRBV20-1 and J is TRBJ1-5; D gene uncertain. The CDR3 totals 14 residues. The ends were cut back, 3 bases at V and 0 bases at J, with 9 bases in the middle. The V gene's germline CDR1 is DFQATT and CDR2 SNEGSKA (reference sequence). The CDR3 here is CSASQMYSNQPQHF. CDR3 coding DNA: TGCAGTGCTAGTCAGATGTATAGCAATCAGCCCCAGCATTTT.

The V gene is TRBV6-2 or TRBV6-3, the J gene TRBJ2-1; D may be TRBD1 (5 bases). The CDR3 sequence is 12 residues long. Germline-derived CDR1 and CDR2 are MNHEY and SVGEGT. The V and J ends lost 6 bases and 7 bases respectively, with 10 bases between them. CDR3 sequence (DNA): TGTGCCAGCAGCGTGACAGCAAATGAGCAGTTCTTC. The encoded protein is CASSVTANEQFF.

The J gene is TRBJ2-7, the V gene TRBV11-2; perhaps TRBD2 as D (5 bases). The CDR3 has 16 residues. Per the germline V gene, CDR1 is SGHAT and CDR2 is FQNNGV. Deletions cut 0 bases from V and 3 bases from J, with 15 bases between. The CDR3 region has the DNA TGTGCCAGCAGCTTAGATATGGGAGACGGCAACTACGAGCAGTACTTC. Protein sequence: CASSLDMGDGNYEQYF.

The rearrangement joins TRBV7-2 to TRBJ2-5; 7 positions match TRBD2. Unmatched junction bases numbered 7, after V lost 1 base and J lost 2 bases. The CDR3 has 16 amino acids. The V gene's germline CDR1 is SGHTA and CDR2 FQGNSA. The CDR3 DNA is TGTGCCAGCAGCTTAGAGGCGGGGGAGATACAAGAGACCCAGTACTTC. This encodes CASSLEAGEIQETQYF.

This clonotype was counted only a few times. J is TRBJ1-5 and V is TRBV20-1; a weak D match, TRBD1 (5 bases). Looked up from germline, CDR1 is DFQATT and CDR2 is SNEGSKA (reference sequence). The CDR3 has 13 residues. V was cut by 7 bases and J by 11 bases, with 21 bases left in between. This chain's CDR3 is CSVKGHGLGTQHF. The CDR3 DNA sequence: TGCAGTGTAAAGGGGCATGGCCTCGGAACCCAGCATTTT.

In this sample, this clonotype turned up many times. This chain uses TRBV20-1 with TRBJ2-1; D perhaps matches TRBD2 (6 bases). The CDR3 runs 15 residues. Germline loops: CDR1 DFQATT, CDR2 SNEGSKA (reference sequence). V lost 0 bases and J 7 bases, leaving 16 bases between the germline ends. Written as DNA, the CDR3 is TGCAGTGCTAGAGATCCGGGCGGGGATAGTAATGAGCAGTTCTTC. Translation gives CSARDPGGDSNEQFF.

The chain couples TRBV7-4 to TRBJ2-7, with D perhaps TRBD2 (5 bases). The CDR3 sequence is 14 residues long. Germline lookup yields CDR1 SGHVT and CDR2 SQSDAQ. The ends were cut back, 3 bases at V and 5 bases at J, with 14 bases in the middle. Here the CDR3 reads CASSLDSQGDEQYF. The CDR3 DNA sequence: TGTGCCAGCAGCTTGGACTCCCAAGGCGACGAGCAGTACTTC.

This clonotype was found a few times. The V call is TRBV7-6, the J call TRBJ1-4, with D unclear. Trimming pared 4 bases from V and 4 bases from J, leaving 10 bases between. The germline V gene has CDR1 SGHVS and CDR2 FNYEAQ. The CDR3 contains 14 residues. Written as DNA, the CDR3 is TGTGCCAGCAGCTCGGGAGGCTTTAATGAAAAACTGTTTTTT. This encodes CASSSGGFNEKLFF.